Following are 24 T cell receptor beta chains from one sample sequenced in a study of T cell clonotyping in hematopoietic cell transplantation. Data came from immunoSEQ multiplex PCR; TCRdb stores just in-frame clones and leaves some out. The sample consists of 10,000 to 15,000 clones, over 75% of them appearing once. The sequencing input was peripheral blood mononuclear cells. The receptors here all came from a young man in good health. Some clones in this sample may be carry-over from other donors' samples.

This clone was seen once. DNA of the CDR3: TGTGCCAGCAGTGAATACGATGGAGGGGAAAGTGAAGCTTTCTTT. Translated: CASSEYDGGESEAFF. The gene calls are TRBV25-1 and TRBJ1-1, with a weak D call TRBD1 (5 bases). CDR3 length: 15 residues. Germline V lookup: CDR1 MGHDK, CDR2 SYGVNS. Trimming took off 0 bases at V and 7 bases at J, with 15 bases between the two ends.

This clone was detected once. The rearrangement joins TRBV6-6 to TRBJ1-5, with 7 bases that match TRBD1. V trimming: 4 bases; J trimming: 7 bases; junction bases outside the gene matches: 10. CDR1 is MNHNY, CDR2 SVGAGI, per germline (reference sequence). The CDR3 has 15 residues. The CDR3 nucleotides read TGTGCCAGCAGTTCCTACGACAGGGAAAAACAGCCCCAGCATTTT. This translates into CASSSYDREKQPQHF.

The chain carries TRBV29-1 and TRBJ2-2; TRBD1 matches at 9 bases. The V and J ends lost 7 bases and 5 bases, in that order; junction bases with no gene match: 2. The germline CDR1 and CDR2 sequences are SQVTM and ANQGSEA. The CDR3 is 12 amino acids. The CDR3 reads CSGTGETGELFF. Written as DNA, the CDR3 is TGCAGCGGGACAGGGGAGACCGGGGAGCTGTTTTTT.

Points on this clone: A read error may produce the germline difference seen at one junction end. This chain uses TRBV7-7 with TRBJ1-1; TRBD1 might be the D (5 bases). CDR3 length equals 14 residues. CDR1 and CDR2 from the germline V gene are SSHAT and FNYEAQ (reference sequence). CDR3 sequence: CASSSKGLGTEAFF. In DNA form, the CDR3 reads TGTGCTAGCAGCTCCAAGGGGCTAGGAACTGAAGCTTTCTTT.

This clone appeared once. The V and J genes are TRBV7-8 and TRBJ1-4; D ambiguous. The CDR3 length is 15 residues. Trimming stripped 6 bases from V and 0 bases from J, with 11 bases between. CDR1 is SGHVS, CDR2 FQNEAQ, per germline. The CDR3 bases are TGTGCCAGCAGTCCACCCGGAGCAACTAATGAAAAACTGTTTTTT. This gives the protein CASSPPGATNEKLFF.

The genes are TRBV9 and TRBJ2-2, with D uncertain. The V gene's germline CDR1 is SGDLS and CDR2 YYNGEE. The CDR3 runs to 15 residues. V was pared by 2 bases and J by 1 base, with 9 bases between. As DNA, the CDR3 is TGTGCCAGCAGCGTCGGTGGCGTGAACACCGGGGAGCTGTTTTTT. It encodes CASSVGGVNTGELFF.

As DNA, the CDR3 is TGCGCCAGCAGCTTTGAGGGGGCCCACCGGTATTTT. It translates to CASSFEGAHRYF. The rearrangement joins TRBV5-1 to TRBJ2-3, with 7 bases fitting TRBD1. Looked up from germline, CDR1 is SGHRS and CDR2 is YFSETQ. The CDR3 runs to 12 residues. Unmatched junction bases numbered 8, after V lost 2 bases and J lost 14 bases.

The chain combines TRBV4-1 with TRBJ1-1; possibly TRBD1 for D (5 bases). V was trimmed by 3 bases and J by 1 base, leaving 12 bases between them. The CDR3 has 15 residues. Germline loops: CDR1 MGHRA, CDR2 YSYEKL. CDR3: CASSHGRGPNTEAFF. CDR3 nucleotide sequence: TGCGCCAGCAGCCACGGACGGGGCCCGAACACTGAAGCTTTCTTT.

This chain connects TRBV7-9 to TRBJ2-1; D is uncertain. V was trimmed by 2 bases and J by 12 bases, leaving 11 bases between them. There are 12 residues in the CDR3. Germline V lookup: CDR1 SEHNR, CDR2 FQNEAQ (reference sequence). CDR3 DNA sequence: TGTGCCAGCAGCTTAAGTTTGGGCGGGCAGTTCTTC. Protein: CASSLSLGGQFF. Supplemented by reference TRBV7-9 and TRBJ2-1, the full variable domain reads DTGVSQNPRHKITKRGQNVTFRCDPISEHNRLYWYRQTLGQGPEFLTYFQNEAQLEKSRLLSDRFSAERPKGSFSTLEIQRTEQGDSAMYLCASSLSLGGQFFGPGTRLTVL.

The rearrangement joins TRBV7-6 to TRBJ1-3, with D maybe TRBD1 (6 bases). The V gene's germline CDR1 is SGHVS and CDR2 FNYEAQ. The CDR3 consists of 15 residues. The ends were cut back, 6 bases at V and 4 bases at J, with 16 bases in the middle. CDR3: CASSFRDIEGNTIYF. As DNA, the CDR3 is TGTGCCAGCAGTTTCCGGGACATCGAAGGAAACACCATATATTTT. Full variable domain (missing parts from reference TRBV7-6 and TRBJ1-3): GAGVSQSPRYKVTKRGQDVALRCDPISGHVSLYWYRQALGQGPEFLTYFNYEAQQDKSGLPNDRFSAERPEGSISTLTIQRTEQRDSAMYRCASSFRDIEGNTIYFGEGSWLTVV.

The CDR3 DNA sequence: TGTGCCAGCAGCTTGGGGGGACTAGCAGTGATTGAGCAGTTCTTC. Protein sequence: CASSLGGLAVIEQFF. The V gene is TRBV5-6, the J gene TRBJ2-1; 9 nucleotides align to TRBD2. Germline V gives CDR1 SGHDT, CDR2 YYEEEE. CDR3 size: 15 residues. V lost 0 bases to trimming and J lost 9 bases; unmatched junction nucleotides: 7.

The chain couples TRBV4-1 to TRBJ2-7, with a possible D match to TRBD2 (12 bases). The CDR3 runs to 17 residues. The V gene's germline CDR1 is MGHRA and CDR2 YSYEKL. V was pared by 7 bases and J by 10 bases, with 32 bases between. CDR3 amino acids: CASTLIRTSGDRGKQYF. CDR3 DNA sequence: TGCGCCAGCACACTGATAAGGACTAGCGGGGACAGGGGGAAACAGTACTTC.

The chain is built from TRBV7-2 and TRBJ1-2; tentative D call: TRBD1 (6 bases). The CDR3 spans 14 residues. V was trimmed by 1 base and J by 4 bases, leaving 10 bases between them. Germline V gene sequence: CDR1 SGHTA, CDR2 FQGNSA. The CDR3 region is CASSLDRGPYGYTF. CDR3 bases: TGTGCCAGCAGCTTAGATCGGGGGCCCTATGGCTACACCTTC.

The chain has TRBV30 and TRBJ1-2, with D hard to call. Deletions cut 2 bases from V and 7 bases from J, with 11 bases between. The CDR3 runs 12 residues. Germline CDR1 reads GTSNPN; CDR2 reads SVGIG (reference sequence). This chain's CDR3 is CAWSIQSGGYTF. CDR3 in DNA: TGTGCCTGGAGTATACAGTCGGGTGGCTACACCTTC. Full variable domain (missing parts from reference TRBV30 and TRBJ1-2): SQTIHQWPATLVQPVGSPLSLECTVEGTSNPNLYWYRQAAGRGLQLLFYSVGIGQISSEVPQNLSASRPQDRQFILSSKKLLLSDSGFYLCAWSIQSGGYTFGSGTRLTVV.

Comment on this clone: A read error may account for a junction end that differs from germline. CDR3 residues: CASSLNLGETQYF. CDR3 coding DNA: TGTGCTAGCAGCTTAAACCTTGGGGAGACCCAGTACTTC. V usage is TRBV7-7 and J usage is TRBJ2-5; D unclear. CDR3 size: 13 residues. Germline CDR1 SSHAT, CDR2 FNYEAQ (reference sequence).

This rearrangement joins TRBV30 to TRBJ2-3; weak D call: TRBD1 (5 bases). The CDR3 sequence is 12 residues long. Germline V gene lookup returns CDR1 GTSNPN and CDR2 SVGIG (reference sequence). V lost 3 bases to trimming and J lost 2 bases, with 6 bases between them. This chain's CDR3 is CAWRGDTDTQYF. The CDR3 DNA reads TGTGCCTGGAGAGGGGACACAGATACGCAGTATTTT.

This chain links TRBV5-6 with TRBJ2-7; D gene uncertain. Deletions cut 3 bases from V and 5 bases from J, with 18 bases between. The CDR3 covers 15 residues. Germline loops: CDR1 SGHDT, CDR2 YYEEEE. CDR3: CASSSVAALEDEQYF. CDR3 sequence (DNA): TGTGCCAGCAGCTCGGTCGCAGCACTTGAGGACGAGCAGTACTTC. Full variable domain (outside the CDR3, taken from reference TRBV5-6 and TRBJ2-7): DAGVTQSPTHLIKTRGQQVTLRCSPKSGHDTVSWYQQALGQGPQFIFQYYEEEERQRGNFPDRFSGHQFPNYSSELNVNALLLGDSALYLCASSSVAALEDEQYFGPGTRLTVT.

The chain recombines TRBV14 with TRBJ2-1; the D is unclear. The CDR3 extends over 19 amino acids. Germline CDR1 SGHDN, CDR2 FVKESK. Trimming removed 0 bases at V and 0 bases at J, with 18 bases between. The CDR3 DNA reads TGTGCCAGCAGCCAAGATTGGGGATCGTATGAGAGCTCCTACAATGAGCAGTTCTTC. This translates into CASSQDWGSYESSYNEQFF.

This rearrangement joins TRBV2 to TRBJ2-7; 7 bases are shared with TRBD2. V lost 2 bases, J lost 6 bases, and 10 bases stayed unmatched. The germline CDR1 and CDR2 sequences are SNHLY and FYNNEI. This CDR3 is built from 15 residues. The CDR3 region is CASSELAGVSPEQYF. The CDR3 nucleotides read TGTGCCAGCAGTGAACTGGCGGGAGTTTCTCCCGAGCAGTACTTC. Combining the CDR3 with reference TRBV2 and TRBJ2-7 gives the whole variable domain EPEVTQTPSHQVTQMGQEVILRCVPISNHLYFYWYRQILGQKVEFLVSFYNNEISEKSEIFDDQFSVERPDGSNFTLKIRSTKLEDSAMYFCASSELAGVSPEQYFGPGTRLTVT.

V is TRBV2 and J is TRBJ1-5; maybe TRBD1 (6 bases). V was pared by 3 bases and J by 1 base, with 10 bases between. The CDR3 is 15 residues long. Germline loops: CDR1 SNHLY, CDR2 FYNNEI. The CDR3 coding sequence is TGTGCCAGCAGTGACGGCAGGGGCAGCAATCAGCCCCAGCATTTT. Encoded protein: CASSDGRGSNQPQHF.

J is TRBJ1-1 and V is TRBV5-4; a weak D match, TRBD1 (6 bases). The germline gives CDR1 SGHNT, CDR2 YYREEE (reference sequence). CDR3 length equals 15 residues. Trimming pared 3 bases from V and 5 bases from J, leaving 17 bases between. The CDR3 region is CASSWGARVETEAFF. CDR3 sequence (DNA): TGTGCCAGCAGCTGGGGGGCGAGGGTTGAGACTGAAGCTTTCTTT.

The chain links TRBV29-1 to TRBJ2-7; TRBD1 matches 8 bases. Germline V lookup: CDR1 SQVTM, CDR2 ANQGSEA. Unmatched junction bases numbered 4, after V lost 2 bases and J lost 4 bases. The CDR3 runs to 13 residues. The CDR3 loop is CSVETGGSYEQYF. The CDR3 region has the DNA TGCAGCGTTGAAACAGGGGGATCATACGAGCAGTACTTC.

The V call is TRBV6-6, the J call TRBJ1-2; the match to TRBD1 covers 8 bases. The V and J ends lost 0 bases and 4 bases, in that order; junction bases with no gene match: 4. Germline CDR1 is MNHNY and CDR2 is SVGAGI (reference sequence). The CDR3 runs to 15 residues. The CDR3 here is CASSYSPGGSYGYTF. Written as DNA, the CDR3 is TGTGCCAGCAGTTACTCACCAGGGGGCTCCTATGGCTACACCTTC.

The chain links TRBV2 to TRBJ2-3, with D possibly being TRBD2 (5 bases). Germline assignment: CDR1 SNHLY and CDR2 FYNNEI. V lost 1 base and J 2 bases, leaving 13 bases between the germline ends. This CDR3 is 16 amino acids long. Here the CDR3 DNA reads TGTGCCAGCAGTGAAGGAGGGATTCGGTACACAGATACGCAGTATTTT. Translating gives CASSEGGIRYTDTQYF.